The present T cell receptor (beta chain) was sequenced within a study of T cell responses to AZD1222 COVID-19 vaccine. Regarding the study as a whole: Reportedly, nearly half of unique spike TCRs recognized epitopes outside B.1.351/B.1.1.7 mutations.

As concerns this clone: The antigen is not known.

Libraries were prepared by immunoSEQ multiplex PCR; TCRdb keeps only in-frame clonotypes and omits some of them. The table includes roughly 70,000 clones, more than 85% detected once. The germline V and J ends were trimmed by 5 bases and 0 bases, with 8 bases remaining between them. The CDR3 is 13 amino acids. The germline V gene has CDR1 SGHVS and CDR2 FNYEAQ. This clonotype was obtained from an adult in good health. Sequenced here: peripheral blood, sampled on day 0 of AZD1222 vaccination. This rearrangement joins TRBV7-6 to TRBJ2-7, with D unresolved. The CDR3 DNA is TGTGCCAGCAGCCCCGACACCTCCTACGAGCAGTACTTC. Translated, it gives CASSPDTSYEQYF.